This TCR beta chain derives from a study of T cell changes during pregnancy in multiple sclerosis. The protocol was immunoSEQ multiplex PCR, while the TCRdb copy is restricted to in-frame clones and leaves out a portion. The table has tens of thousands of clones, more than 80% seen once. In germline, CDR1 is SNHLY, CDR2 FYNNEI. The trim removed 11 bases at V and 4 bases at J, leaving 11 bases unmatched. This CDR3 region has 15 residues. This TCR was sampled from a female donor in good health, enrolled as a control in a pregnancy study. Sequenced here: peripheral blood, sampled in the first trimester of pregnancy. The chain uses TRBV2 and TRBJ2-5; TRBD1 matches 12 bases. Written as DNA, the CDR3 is TGTGCCGGATCCGGGACAGGGGGCTCGCGAGAGACCCAGTACTTC. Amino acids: CAGSGTGGSRETQYF.